Each of the 8 T cell receptor beta chains below was sequenced from the same sample in a study of blood T cell repertoires in COVID-19. The protocol was immunoSEQ multiplex PCR, while the TCRdb copy is restricted to in-frame clones and leaves out a portion. Of about 140,000 clones in the sample, about 84% were seen once. What was sequenced was peripheral blood. The receptors here all came from a woman between 45 and 60 years old with acute or convalescent COVID-19.

The chain is built from TRBV18 and TRBJ2-5, with 7 nucleotides matching TRBD2. The CDR3 is 15 residues long. Germline V lookup: CDR1 KGHSH, CDR2 LQKENI. Trimming cost V 1 base and J 3 bases; bases outside gene matches: 5. CDR3 nucleotides: TGTGCCAGCTCACCACGGGCTAGCGGAGAAGAGACCCAGTACTTC. Translation: CASSPRASGEETQYF.

This clone was found a few times. The rearrangement links TRBV19 to TRBJ2-3; 16 bases map to TRBD2. CDR1 LNHDA and CDR2 SQIVND come from the germline V gene (reference sequence). The CDR3 length is 19 residues. Losses at the gene ends were 10 bases for V and 4 bases for J; bases not matched to a gene: 17. Here the CDR3 reads CATHAPPGLAGGLPDTQYF. The CDR3 DNA reads TGTGCCACCCACGCCCCACCGGGACTAGCGGGGGGGCTCCCAGATACGCAGTATTTT.

This chain links TRBV28 with TRBJ2-3; no definite D call. CDR1 and CDR2 from the germline V gene are MDHEN and SYDVKM. This CDR3 is built from 12 residues. V lost 6 bases, J lost 6 bases, and 10 bases lay in between. The CDR3 DNA reads TGTGCCAGCAGCCCCGAGCTGGATACGCAGTATTTT. Residues: CASSPELDTQYF.

This sequence joins TRBV4-2 and TRBJ2-3, with D unclear. In germline, CDR1 is LGHNA, CDR2 YNFKEQ. The CDR3 extends over 15 amino acids. The germline V and J ends were trimmed by 0 bases and 2 bases, with 9 bases remaining between them. In nucleotides, the CDR3 is TGTGCCAGCAGCCAAGAAAACTTTTTCACAGATACGCAGTATTTT. Translated: CASSQENFFTDTQYF.

CDR3 in amino acids: CASSLGLAGNWETQYF. The CDR3 nucleotides read TGTGCCAGCAGTCTAGGACTAGCGGGGAATTGGGAGACCCAGTACTTC. The chain joins TRBV6-6 to TRBJ2-5; 12 bases are shared with TRBD2. CDR3 length equals 16 residues. Germline lookup yields CDR1 MNHNY and CDR2 SVGAGI (reference sequence). The J segment lost 5 bases and the V segment lost 5 bases, leaving 9 bases of the junction unmatched.

This chain links TRBV28 with TRBJ1-6, with D tentatively TRBD1 (6 bases). This CDR3 is 14 amino acids long. Germline CDR1 reads MDHEN; CDR2 reads SYDVKM. Trimming took off 8 bases at V and 5 bases at J, with 13 bases between the two ends. CDR3 coding DNA: TGTGCCAGCCGCGGACAGTATAATAATTCACCCCTCCACTTT. It is translated as CASRGQYNNSPLHF.

This chain joins TRBV11-3 and TRBJ2-1; 8 nucleotides line up with TRBD1. The trim removed 0 bases at V and 6 bases at J, leaving 7 bases unmatched. Germline V gene data show CDR1 as SGHNT and CDR2 as YENEEA. This CDR3 has 16 residues. The CDR3 DNA sequence: TGTGCCAGCAGCTTAGAACAGGGGGGCGCATCCAATGAGCAGTTCTTC. This sequence encodes CASSLEQGGASNEQFF.

V and J are TRBV10-3 and TRBJ1-4; 9 bases are shared with TRBD1. Germline-derived CDR1 and CDR2 are ENHRY and SYGVKD. The ends lost 3 bases at V and 9 bases at J; junction bases unmatched: 14. The CDR3 length is 17 residues. CDR3 sequence (DNA): TGTGCCATCAGTGACGACAGGGGGGCGGCGAAACTCAAAAAACTGTTTTTT. Translated, it gives CAISDDRGAAKLKKLFF.